The rows below give T cell receptor beta chains drawn from one sample of a study of CD8 T cells in ankylosing spondylitis. TCRdb processed the 5' RACE reads anew with MiXCR; each CDR3 protein has one entry. The data hold about 250,000 distinct CDR3 sequences, with more than 25% observed a single time. The sequencing sample was made of blood, either unsorted or a sorted T cell fraction (not recorded which). The receptors originated from a male donor with ankylosing spondylitis or in good health (not recorded which). Both conserved end residues are part of each CDR3.

j_gene: TRBJ2-1; v_gene: TRBV20-1; CDR3aa: CSARTVSSYNEQFF
j_gene: TRBJ2-5; v_gene: TRBV29-1; CDR3aa: CSTLAGNQETQYF
j_gene: TRBJ2-5; v_gene: TRBV15; CDR3aa: CATSRDQETQYF
j_gene: TRBJ2-1; v_gene: TRBV7-8; CDR3aa: CASSKRSYNEQFF
j_gene: TRBJ2-3; v_gene: TRBV5-1; CDR3aa: CASSFFQGAYTDTQYF
j_gene: TRBJ1-1; v_gene: TRBV6-5; CDR3aa: CASSYLGTANTEAFF
j_gene: TRBJ2-7; v_gene: TRBV7-2; CDR3aa: CASSLARGSEQYF
j_gene: TRBJ1-5; v_gene: TRBV20-1; CDR3aa: CSARLGSDSYSNQPQHF
j_gene: TRBJ2-3; v_gene: TRBV20-1; CDR3aa: CSAEGQTSTDTQYF
j_gene: TRBJ1-5; v_gene: TRBV24-1; CDR3aa: CATAPTGGNQPQHF
j_gene: TRBJ2-1; v_gene: TRBV29-1; CDR3aa: CSANPAGADNEQFF
j_gene: TRBJ2-7; v_gene: TRBV12-3/TRBV12-4; CDR3aa: CASGRDRRYEQYF